This TCR beta chain was identified during a study of spatial heterogeneity in lung cancer. As for the study in general: Detection consistently yielded more beta chains than alpha chains. The study, taken as a whole, reports: Counts that tracked tumor mutation counts were those of expanded intratumoral alpha and beta TCRs.

The CDR3 length is 14 residues. Trimming shortened V by 0 bases and J by 3 bases, and 12 bases separated the two germline ends. Germline V gene lookup returns CDR1 DFQATT and CDR2 SNEGSKA (reference sequence). Documented time point: sample taken at primary tumor resection. The donors comprised 70 to 85 untreated early-stage non-small cell lung cancer patients. TCRdb re-called the 5' RACE reads with MiXCR, one entry per CDR3 protein. The sample lists some 8,300 distinct CDR3 sequences, around 5% occurring once. This clonotype is labeled as large. Its specificity is not known. This clonotype originated in a female donor with early-stage non-small cell lung cancer. The sequenced sample was lung tumor tissue, obtained at surgery. The chain has TRBV20-1 and TRBJ2-7, with D unclear. CDR3 DNA: TGCAGTGCTAGAGATATTGGGCAGAACTACGAGCAGTACTTC. Translating it yields CSARDIGQNYEQYF.